The 5 T cell receptor beta chains listed next were all sequenced from one sample in a study of blood T cell repertoires in COVID-19. Sequenced by immunoSEQ multiplex PCR; TCRdb stores in-frame clones only, minus some. The sample has fewer than 15,000 clones; around 91% are singletons. The specimen was peripheral blood. These receptors were obtained from a human donor with active COVID-19. The donor label of this sample is uncertain.

This chain links TRBV5-4 with TRBJ2-2, with 12 bases that match TRBD2. In germline, CDR1 is SGHNT, CDR2 YYREEE (reference sequence). V lost 5 bases, J lost 3 bases, and 5 bases stayed unmatched. CDR3 size: 16 residues. For the CDR3, the DNA is TGTGCCAGCAGTTCACTAGCGGGGGGAGACACCGGGGAGCTGTTTTTT. Residues: CASSSLAGGDTGELFF.

The chain joins TRBV5-4 to TRBJ2-7; D is ambiguous. Trimming took off 4 bases at V and 5 bases at J, with 16 bases between the two ends. This CDR3 is 14 amino acids long. Germline-derived CDR1 and CDR2 are SGHNT and YYREEE (reference sequence). The CDR3 DNA reads as TGTGCCAGCAGCCCGGTACCTAGTCGCGACGAGCAGTACTTC. Its protein is CASSPVPSRDEQYF.

This clone was recorded once. The V call is TRBV27, the J call TRBJ1-2; D remains ambiguous. The ends were cut back, 6 bases at V and 7 bases at J, with 18 bases in the middle. Germline V gives CDR1 MNHEY, CDR2 SMNVEV (reference sequence). CDR3 length: 14 residues. The CDR3 loop reads CASSPQVRASGYTF. The CDR3 DNA reads TGTGCCAGCAGCCCTCAAGTGAGGGCATCTGGCTACACCTTC.

The rearrangement uses TRBV2 and TRBJ2-7; D is ambiguous. Looked up from germline, CDR1 is SNHLY and CDR2 is FYNNEI. V dropped 6 bases and J dropped 2 bases, with 20 bases sitting between them. The CDR3 spans 16 residues. CDR3 DNA: TGTGCCAGCAGAACCTTTGTGGCCGCTTCCCCCTACGAGCAGTACTTC. It yields the protein CASRTFVAASPYEQYF.

The CDR3 coding sequence is TGCAGCGTTGAAAGATCATTTGACAGGGCGAATGATGGCTACACCTTC. It translates to CSVERSFDRANDGYTF. V is TRBV29-1 and J is TRBJ1-2, with 7 nucleotides matching TRBD1. Trimming took 2 bases from V and 6 from J; bases not matched to a gene: 15. CDR1 and CDR2 from the germline V gene are SQVTM and ANQGSEA. This CDR3 has 16 residues. The full variable domain, its missing parts supplied by reference TRBV29-1 and TRBJ1-2, is SAVISQKPSRDICQRGTSLTIQCQVDSQVTMMFWYRQQPGQSLTLIATANQGSEATYESGFVIDKFPISRPNLTFSTLTVSNMSPEDSSIYLCSVERSFDRANDGYTFGSGTRLTVV.